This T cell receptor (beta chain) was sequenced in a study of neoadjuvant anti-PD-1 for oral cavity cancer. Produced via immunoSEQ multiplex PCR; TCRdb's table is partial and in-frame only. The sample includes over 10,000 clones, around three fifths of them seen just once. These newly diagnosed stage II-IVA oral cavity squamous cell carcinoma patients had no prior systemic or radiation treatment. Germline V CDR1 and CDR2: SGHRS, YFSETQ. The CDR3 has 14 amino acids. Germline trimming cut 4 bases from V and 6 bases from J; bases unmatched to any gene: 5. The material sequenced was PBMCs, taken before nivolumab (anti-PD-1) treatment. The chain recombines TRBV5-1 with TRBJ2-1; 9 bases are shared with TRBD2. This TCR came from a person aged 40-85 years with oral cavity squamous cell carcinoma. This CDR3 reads CASSILAGTNEQFF. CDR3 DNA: TGCGCCAGCAGCATACTAGCGGGTACCAATGAGCAGTTCTTC.